Following are 32 T cell receptor beta chains from one sample sequenced in a study of T cells in Graves' hyperthyroidism and ophthalmopathy. RNA transcripts gave rise to amplified TCR beta CDR3 regions. HTBI primers were used for first-round RT-PCR of the TCR CDR3. Each CDR3 protein gets one entry after TCRdb re-called the multiplex PCR reads with MiXCR. The table has 350,000 or so distinct CDR3 sequences, less than 20% seen once. The sequenced material came from blood. Receptors originate from a woman between 40 and 50 years old with Graves' ophthalmopathy.

This clonotype was seen repeatedly, ten times or more. The gene calls are TRBV12-3 or TRBV12-4 and TRBJ2-3, with D possibly called TRBD1 or TRBD2 (5 bases each). V was trimmed by 3 bases and J by 6 bases, leaving 22 bases between them. There are 17 residues in the CDR3. The CDR3 DNA reads as TGTGCCAGCAGTTTCTCAGTCGGGGCGAGGAGTTCTGATACGCAGTATTTT. It codes for CASSFSVGARSSDTQYF.

This clonotype was detected many times. The V and J genes are TRBV6-1 and TRBJ2-2; TRBD1 agrees at 7 bases. The germline V gene has CDR1 MNHNS and CDR2 SASEGT. Trimming cost V 5 bases and J 2 bases; bases outside gene matches: 5. The length of the CDR3 is 15 residues. The CDR3 sequence: CASSRNRGNTGELFF. CDR3 nucleotide sequence: TGTGCCAGCAGTCGGAACAGGGGTAACACCGGGGAGCTGTTTTTT.

This clonotype was found many times. One end of the junction varies from germline; a read error may be responsible. This chain joins TRBV12-3 or TRBV12-4 and TRBJ1-1; D gene unclear. The CDR3 covers 14 residues. The chain's CDR3 is CAGSFRLTNTEAFF. In DNA form, the CDR3 reads TGTGCCGGCAGTTTCAGACTTACGAACACTGAAGCTTTCTTT.

CDR3 nucleotide sequence: TGTGCCAGTAGTATAGATCGAAACAGGGTTGCCGAGCAGTACTTC. Amino acid sequence: CASSIDRNRVAEQYF. The V gene is TRBV19, the J gene TRBJ2-7; D possibly corresponds to TRBD1 (6 bases). Germline V lookup: CDR1 LNHDA, CDR2 SQIVND (reference sequence). The V gene lost 0 bases and the J gene lost 6 bases, with 15 bases spanning the gap. The CDR3 sequence is 15 residues long.

This clonotype came up many times. The genes are TRBV6-2 or TRBV6-3 and TRBJ2-7, with 7 bases identical to TRBD1. This CDR3 has 15 amino acids. Trimming at V came to 5 bases and at J to 1 base, leaving 8 bases not matched to a gene. CDR1 is MNHEY, CDR2 SVGEGT, per germline. CDR3 amino acids: CASSMGTARSYEQYF. The CDR3 DNA sequence: TGTGCCAGCAGTATGGGGACAGCCAGATCCTACGAGCAGTACTTC.

The table lists this clonotype with many counts. The chain joins TRBV7-8 to TRBJ1-5; the D gene is possibly TRBD1 (6 bases). Germline CDR1 SGHVS, CDR2 FQNEAQ. Deletions cut 4 bases from V and 5 bases from J, with 12 bases between. The CDR3 covers 14 residues. The CDR3 bases are TGTGCCAGCAGCTCGGCAGGGGAAGATCAGCCCCAGCATTTT. It specifies CASSSAGEDQPQHF.

V and J are TRBV3-1 and TRBJ2-2, with 16 nucleotides matching TRBD2. The CDR3 runs to 20 residues. V shed 0 bases, J shed 4 bases, and the junction held 8 bases outside the gene matches. CDR1 is LGHDT, CDR2 YNNKEL, per germline (reference sequence). CDR3: CASSQEGGLAGGRITGELFF. For the CDR3, the DNA is TGTGCCAGCAGCCAAGAAGGGGGACTAGCGGGAGGGCGGATCACCGGGGAGCTGTTTTTT.

At least ten counts were recorded for this clonotype. The chain is built from TRBV12-3 or TRBV12-4 and TRBJ2-7; 10 bases are a match to TRBD1. This CDR3 comprises 13 residues. V was clipped by 5 bases and J by 6 bases; unmatched bases: 4. In DNA form, the CDR3 reads TGTGCCAGCAGTGACCGGGACAGGGGCGAGCAGTACTTC. Protein sequence: CASSDRDRGEQYF.

This clonotype was seen at least ten times. The V gene is TRBV6-2 or TRBV6-3, the J gene TRBJ1-1; D remains ambiguous. CDR1 is MNHEY, CDR2 SVGEGT, per germline. This CDR3 comprises 16 residues. V dropped 7 bases and J dropped 0 bases, with 18 bases sitting between them. The CDR3 protein is CASIKEQAQMNTEAFF. CDR3 DNA sequence: TGTGCCAGCATCAAGGAGCAGGCTCAAATGAACACTGAAGCTTTCTTT.

This clonotype was counted at least ten times. This chain links TRBV6-1 with TRBJ1-2, with D uncertain. The V gene lost 2 bases and the J gene lost 0 bases, with 13 bases spanning the gap. CDR3 length equals 16 residues. Per germline, CDR1 MNHNS and CDR2 SASEGT. This CDR3 is CASSEKVEGANYGYTF. CDR3 DNA: TGTGCCAGCAGTGAAAAGGTGGAAGGCGCTAACTATGGCTACACCTTC.

This chain links TRBV20-1 with TRBJ1-1; 10 nucleotides align to TRBD1. The CDR3 length is 15 residues. V trimming: 1 base; J trimming: 4 bases; junction bases outside the gene matches: 6. Germline V CDR1 and CDR2: DFQATT, SNEGSKA (reference sequence). CDR3 region: CSARGRQGAGTEAFF. CDR3 DNA: TGCAGTGCTAGAGGCAGACAGGGGGCAGGCACTGAAGCTTTCTTT.

This clonotype has a count of ten or more. The J gene is TRBJ2-3, the V gene TRBV12-3 or TRBV12-4; D remains ambiguous. The CDR3 is made up of 14 amino acids. The germline V and J ends were trimmed by 3 bases and 0 bases, with 7 bases remaining between them. The CDR3 loop reads CASSLYRSTDTQYF. The DNA for the CDR3 is TGTGCCAGCAGTTTGTACCGAAGCACAGATACGCAGTATTTT.

This clonotype was detected ten times or more. The V call is TRBV5-1, the J call TRBJ2-7, with 8 bases that match TRBD1. The junction had 5 bases not matched to a gene; V was cut back by 1 base and J by 5 bases. CDR1 is SGHRS, CDR2 YFSETQ, per germline. CDR3 length equals 14 residues. The CDR3 DNA is TGCGCCAGCAGCTTGTCGGGGACAGGTAACGAGCAGTACTTC. It codes for CASSLSGTGNEQYF.

Ten or more counts support this clonotype. The genes are TRBV20-1 and TRBJ2-7, with D uncertain. V lost 0 bases to trimming and J lost 4 bases, with 22 bases between them. Germline CDR1 is DFQATT and CDR2 is SNEGSKA (reference sequence). CDR3 length: 17 residues. The DNA of the CDR3 is TGCAGTGCTAGAGATCATTCCGGGTCGTATCCCGGGTACGAGCAGTACTTC. It specifies CSARDHSGSYPGYEQYF.

Points on this clonotype: A junction end diverges from the germline sequence, so it may reflect a read error. The chain couples TRBV4-1 to TRBJ1-5, with 8 positions matching TRBD1. The germline CDR1 and CDR2 sequences are MGHRA and YSYEKL. The CDR3 contains 16 residues. CDR3 sequence reads: CASGQEPGQDFQPQHF. CDR3 in DNA: TGCGCCAGCGGCCAAGAACCGGGACAGGATTTCCAGCCCCAGCATTTT.

There are many counts of this clonotype. This rearrangement joins TRBV20-1 to TRBJ1-3; D is uncertain. This CDR3 has 12 amino acids. Germline assignment: CDR1 DFQATT and CDR2 SNEGSKA (reference sequence). Trimming left V 5 bases short and J 7 bases short, with 12 bases between. The CDR3 bases are TGCAGTGCTTTTCAGGCGAGGAACACCATATATTTT. It is translated as CSAFQARNTIYF.

This clonotype was found many times. The rearrangement joins TRBV2 to TRBJ1-5; 7 bases map to TRBD1. CDR3 length: 14 residues. V lost 3 bases and J lost 3; bases outside the gene matches: 2. Germline assignment: CDR1 SNHLY and CDR2 FYNNEI. The CDR3 protein is CASSETGFNQPQHF. CDR3 sequence (DNA): TGTGCCAGCAGTGAGACAGGGTTCAATCAGCCCCAGCATTTT.

This clonotype has ten or more counts. The gene calls are TRBV27 and TRBJ1-6; 8 bases are shared with TRBD1. CDR1 is MNHEY, CDR2 SMNVEV, per germline (reference sequence). This CDR3 spans 15 amino acids. V dropped 6 bases and J dropped 6; count of bases not matched to a gene: 7. The CDR3 nucleotides read TGTGCCAGCAGATCCAGGACAGGGACTAATTCACCCCTCCACTTT. Translated: CASRSRTGTNSPLHF.

The chain uses TRBV6-1 and TRBJ2-5, with D maybe TRBD2 (6 bases). V lost 6 bases, J lost 5 bases, and 19 bases lay in between. The germline CDR1 and CDR2 sequences are MNHNS and SASEGT. The CDR3 totals 15 residues. Here the CDR3 DNA reads TGTGCCAGCAGCCCGGGTGGAGGGGAGGCGGAGACCCAGTACTTC. It yields the protein CASSPGGGEAETQYF.

This clonotype has a count of ten or more. This sequence joins TRBV12-3 or TRBV12-4 and TRBJ2-7; perhaps TRBD2 as D (6 bases). The CDR3 totals 14 residues. V lost 6 bases and J 3 bases, leaving 15 bases between the germline ends. The CDR3 sequence is CASSIGREVYEQYF. CDR3 DNA sequence: TGTGCCAGCAGCATAGGGCGGGAAGTCTACGAGCAGTACTTC.

Many counts were recorded for this clonotype. The chain carries TRBV12-3 or TRBV12-4 and TRBJ1-1; D is undetermined. V was shortened by 2 bases and J by 1 base, with 8 bases between the two germline ends. The CDR3 has 14 residues. The CDR3 bases are TGTGCCAGCAGTTTAATCACTACGAACACTGAAGCTTTCTTT. Translated, it gives CASSLITTNTEAFF.

This clonotype was recorded at least ten times. The chain recombines TRBV11-2 with TRBJ2-7, with a possible D match to TRBD1 (5 bases). Per germline, CDR1 SGHAT and CDR2 FQNNGV. This CDR3 contains 12 residues. V lost 10 bases and J 6 bases, leaving 16 bases between the germline ends. Here the CDR3 DNA reads TGTGCCACCGCGATCCCCCAGGGCGAGCAGTACTTC. This sequence encodes CATAIPQGEQYF.

This clonotype was counted ten times or more. The chain has TRBV2 and TRBJ1-5; 7 bases line up with TRBD1. Germline V gives CDR1 SNHLY, CDR2 FYNNEI. After removal of 8 bases from V and 3 bases from J, the junction contained 7 bases not matched to a gene. The CDR3 has 14 amino acids. The CDR3 sequence: CASGGTANNQPQHF. The CDR3 nucleotides are TGTGCCAGCGGTGGGACAGCCAACAATCAGCCCCAGCATTTT.

In its sample, this clonotype was seen many times. The chain joins TRBV4-2 to TRBJ2-5; the match to TRBD2 covers 9 bases. CDR3 length: 20 amino acids. CDR1 LGHNA and CDR2 YNFKEQ come from the germline V gene. The V segment lost 0 bases and the J segment 5 bases; nucleotides outside the gene matches: 19. Written as DNA, the CDR3 is TGTGCCAGCAGCCAAGATCTTTTCTCTAGCGGGAACCCCCGTCTCGAGACCCAGTACTTC. Protein sequence: CASSQDLFSSGNPRLETQYF.

This clonotype showed up many times. The CDR3 protein is CSARVAGEDAGELFF. The CDR3 DNA reads as TGCAGTGCTAGAGTTGCGGGAGAGGACGCCGGGGAGCTGTTTTTT. This chain uses TRBV20-1 with TRBJ2-2; 7 positions agree with TRBD2. The CDR3 loop spans 15 amino acids. From germline, CDR1 is DFQATT and CDR2 SNEGSKA (reference sequence). V lost 1 base to trimming and J lost 6 bases; unmatched junction nucleotides: 8.

This clonotype occurred many times. At one end the junction does not follow the germline gene, possibly because of a read error. The gene calls are TRBV19 and TRBJ1-5; no definite D call. The CDR3 has 12 amino acids. Germline loops: CDR1 LNHDA, CDR2 SQIVND (reference sequence). The chain's CDR3 is CASSIVDQPRHF. CDR3 nucleotide sequence: TGTGCCAGTAGTATAGTCGATCAGCCCCGGCATTTT.

The chain has TRBV6-5 and TRBJ1-5, with D hard to call. The CDR3 sequence is 13 residues long. The germline V and J ends were trimmed by 2 bases and 2 bases, with 4 bases remaining between them. Germline CDR1 and CDR2: MNHEY and SVGAGI. Here the CDR3 reads CASSYAGNQPQHF. The CDR3 nucleotides are TGTGCCAGCAGTTACGCCGGCAATCAGCCCCAGCATTTT.

On this clonotype itself: Since a much larger clone is just one base distant, this may be a read error. The chain joins TRBV19 to TRBJ2-2, with unresolved D. V dropped 7 bases and J dropped 7 bases, with 19 bases sitting between them. The CDR3 is 15 residues long. CDR1 is LNHDA and CDR2 is SQIVND in the germline V gene (reference sequence). The CDR3 bases are TGTGCCAGTACCTCAGACGAGAAAGGCAGCGGGGAGCTGTTTTTT. It yields the protein CASTSDEKGSGELFF.

The chain couples TRBV7-2 to TRBJ2-7; D gene ambiguous. There are 13 residues in the CDR3. Per the germline V gene, CDR1 is SGHTA and CDR2 is FQGNSA. V was shortened by 2 bases and J by 3 bases, with 8 bases between the two germline ends. The CDR3 loop is CASSLLRNYEQYF. CDR3 DNA sequence: TGTGCCAGCAGCTTACTCCGAAACTACGAGCAGTACTTC.

This clonotype was observed many times. The rearrangement links TRBV12-3 or TRBV12-4 to TRBJ2-2, with 9 bases identical to TRBD1. V gave up 4 bases and J gave up 3 bases; unmatched junction bases: 9. The CDR3 covers 17 residues. The CDR3 loop reads CASSSHMTGGDTGELFF. In nucleotides, the CDR3 is TGTGCCAGCAGTTCTCACATGACAGGGGGTGACACCGGGGAGCTGTTTTTT.

In the case of this clonotype: An end of the junction does not agree with germline; a read error may underlie this. J is TRBJ1-5 and V is TRBV28; D might be TRBD1 (5 bases). CDR1 is MDHEN, CDR2 SYDVKM, per germline. The CDR3 contains 16 residues. The DNA for the CDR3 is TGTGCCAGCAGTTTATATGAGTTGGGGGGGAATCAGCCCCAGCCTTTT. Translating it yields CASSLYELGGNQPQPF.

In its sample, this clonotype was seen many times. This chain links TRBV4-1 with TRBJ1-5; no definite D call. In germline, CDR1 is MGHRA, CDR2 YSYEKL. V lost 0 bases to trimming and J lost 6 bases, with 6 bases between them. This CDR3 spans 13 amino acids. CDR3 nucleotides: TGCGCCAGCAGCCAAGATGGGGTTCAGCCCCAGCATTTT. This codes for CASSQDGVQPQHF.